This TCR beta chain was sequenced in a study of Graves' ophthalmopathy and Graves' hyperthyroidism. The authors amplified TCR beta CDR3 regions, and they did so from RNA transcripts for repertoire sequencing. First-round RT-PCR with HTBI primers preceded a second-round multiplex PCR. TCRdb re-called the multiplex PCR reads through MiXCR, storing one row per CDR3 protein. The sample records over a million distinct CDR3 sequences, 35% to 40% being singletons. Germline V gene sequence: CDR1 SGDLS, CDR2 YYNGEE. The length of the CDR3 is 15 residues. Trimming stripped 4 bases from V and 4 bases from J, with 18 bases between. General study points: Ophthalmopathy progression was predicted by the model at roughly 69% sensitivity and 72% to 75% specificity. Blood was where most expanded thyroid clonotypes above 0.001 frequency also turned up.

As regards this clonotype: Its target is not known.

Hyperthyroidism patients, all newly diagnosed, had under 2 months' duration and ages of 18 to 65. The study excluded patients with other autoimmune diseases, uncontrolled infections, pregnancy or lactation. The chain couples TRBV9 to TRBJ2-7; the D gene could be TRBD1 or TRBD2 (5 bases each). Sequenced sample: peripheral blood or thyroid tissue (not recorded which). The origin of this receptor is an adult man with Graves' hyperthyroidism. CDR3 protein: CASSTGVGRNYEQYF. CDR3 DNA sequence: TGTGCCAGCAGCACGGGTGTGGGACGGAATTACGAGCAGTACTTC.